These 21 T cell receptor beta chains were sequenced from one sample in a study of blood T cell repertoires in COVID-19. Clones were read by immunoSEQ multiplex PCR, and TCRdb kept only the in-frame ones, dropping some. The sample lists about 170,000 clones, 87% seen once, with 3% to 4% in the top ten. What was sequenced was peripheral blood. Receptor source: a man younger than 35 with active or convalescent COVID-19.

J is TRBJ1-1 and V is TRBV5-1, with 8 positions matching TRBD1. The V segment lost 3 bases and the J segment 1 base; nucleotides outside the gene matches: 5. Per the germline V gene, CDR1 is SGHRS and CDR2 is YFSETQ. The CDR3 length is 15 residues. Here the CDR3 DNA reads TGCGCCAGCAGCTCCATTGACAGGGGGAACACTGAAGCTTTCTTT. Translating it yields CASSSIDRGNTEAFF.

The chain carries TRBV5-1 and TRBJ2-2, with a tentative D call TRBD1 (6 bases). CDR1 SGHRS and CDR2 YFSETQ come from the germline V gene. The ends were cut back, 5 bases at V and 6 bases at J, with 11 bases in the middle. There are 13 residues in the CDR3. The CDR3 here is CASRSGAAGELFF. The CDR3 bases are TGCGCCAGCAGATCAGGGGCGGCCGGGGAGCTGTTTTTT.

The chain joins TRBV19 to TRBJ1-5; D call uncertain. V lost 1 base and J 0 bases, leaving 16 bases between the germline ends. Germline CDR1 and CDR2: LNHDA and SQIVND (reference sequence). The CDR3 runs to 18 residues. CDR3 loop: CASSIARVSSDSNQPQHF. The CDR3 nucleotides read TGTGCCAGTAGTATAGCACGGGTTAGCAGTGATAGCAATCAGCCCCAGCATTTT.

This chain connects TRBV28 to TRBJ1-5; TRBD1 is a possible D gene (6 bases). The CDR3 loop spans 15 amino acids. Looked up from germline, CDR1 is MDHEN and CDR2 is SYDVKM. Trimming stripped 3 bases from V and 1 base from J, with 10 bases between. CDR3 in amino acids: CASSFPQGSNQPQHF. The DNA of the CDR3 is TGTGCCAGCAGTTTCCCTCAGGGGAGCAATCAGCCCCAGCATTTT.

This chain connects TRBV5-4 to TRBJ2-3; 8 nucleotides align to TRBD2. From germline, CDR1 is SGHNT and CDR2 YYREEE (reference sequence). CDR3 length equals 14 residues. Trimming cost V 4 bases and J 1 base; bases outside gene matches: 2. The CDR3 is CASSQTSGTDTQYF. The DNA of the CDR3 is TGTGCCAGCAGCCAGACTAGCGGCACAGATACGCAGTATTTT.

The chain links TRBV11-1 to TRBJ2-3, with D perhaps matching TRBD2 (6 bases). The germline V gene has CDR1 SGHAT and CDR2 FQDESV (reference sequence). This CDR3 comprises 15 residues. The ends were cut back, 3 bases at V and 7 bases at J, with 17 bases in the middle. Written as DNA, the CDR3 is TGTGCCAGCAGCTTGGGACTGGGGGGATCGAATACGCAGTATTTT. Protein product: CASSLGLGGSNTQYF.

The CDR3 coding sequence is TGTGCCAGCAGTTTTCCGGCAGGCCAAAACTTAGCCAAAAACATTCAGTACTTC. Translating it yields CASSFPAGQNLAKNIQYF. The chain has TRBV28 and TRBJ2-4; D ambiguous. CDR3 length: 18 amino acids. V lost 3 bases and J lost 0, with 18 bases in between. The germline V gene has CDR1 MDHEN and CDR2 SYDVKM. Supplemented by reference TRBV28 and TRBJ2-4, the full variable domain reads DVKVTQSSRYLVKRTGEKVFLECVQDMDHENMFWYRQDPGLGLRLIYFSYDVKMKEKGDIPEGYSVSREKKERFSLILESASTNQTSMYLCASSFPAGQNLAKNIQYFGAGTRLSVL.

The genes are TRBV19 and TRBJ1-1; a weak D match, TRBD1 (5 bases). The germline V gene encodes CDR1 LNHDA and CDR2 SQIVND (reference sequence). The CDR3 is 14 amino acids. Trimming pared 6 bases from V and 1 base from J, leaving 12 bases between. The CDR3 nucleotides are TGTGCCAGTAGGTTACCTGACAGGAACACTGAAGCTTTCTTT. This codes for CASRLPDRNTEAFF.

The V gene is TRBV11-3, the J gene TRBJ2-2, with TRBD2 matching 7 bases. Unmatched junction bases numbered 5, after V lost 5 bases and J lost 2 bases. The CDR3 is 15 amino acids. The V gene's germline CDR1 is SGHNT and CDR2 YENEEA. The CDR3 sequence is CASSVTSPNTGELFF. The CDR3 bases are TGTGCCAGCAGCGTGACTAGCCCAAACACCGGGGAGCTGTTTTTT.

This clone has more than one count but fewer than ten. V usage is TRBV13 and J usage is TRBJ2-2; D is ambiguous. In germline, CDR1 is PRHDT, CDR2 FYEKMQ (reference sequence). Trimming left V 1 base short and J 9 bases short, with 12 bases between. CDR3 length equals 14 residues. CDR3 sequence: CASSLELVRRELFF. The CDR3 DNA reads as TGTGCCAGCAGCTTAGAGTTGGTGAGGAGGGAGCTGTTTTTT.

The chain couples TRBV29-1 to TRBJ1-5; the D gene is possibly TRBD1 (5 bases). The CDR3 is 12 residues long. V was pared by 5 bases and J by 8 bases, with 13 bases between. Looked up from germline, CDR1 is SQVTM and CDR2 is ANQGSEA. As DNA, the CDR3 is TGCAGCGTTAGGACATCGTCGGAGCCCCAGCATTTT. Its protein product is CSVRTSSEPQHF.

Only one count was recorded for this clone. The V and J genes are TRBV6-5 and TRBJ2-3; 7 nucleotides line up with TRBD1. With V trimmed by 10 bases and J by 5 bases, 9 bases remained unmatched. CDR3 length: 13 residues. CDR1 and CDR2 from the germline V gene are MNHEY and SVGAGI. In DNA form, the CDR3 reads TGTGCCACCGCTCGACAGGGCCTAGATACGCAGTATTTT. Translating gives CATARQGLDTQYF.

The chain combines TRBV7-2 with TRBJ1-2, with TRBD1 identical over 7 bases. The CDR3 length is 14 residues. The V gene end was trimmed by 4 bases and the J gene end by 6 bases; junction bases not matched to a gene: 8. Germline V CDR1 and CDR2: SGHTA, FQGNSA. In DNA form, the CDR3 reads TGTGCCAGCAGCTCCCGGACAGGTGGAGATGGCTACACCTTC. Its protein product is CASSSRTGGDGYTF. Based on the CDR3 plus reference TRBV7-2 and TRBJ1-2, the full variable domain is GAGVSQSPSNKVTEKGKDVELRCDPISGHTALYWYRQSLGQGLEFLIYFQGNSAPDKSGLPSDRFSAERTGGSVSTLTIQRTQQEDSAVYLCASSSRTGGDGYTFGSGTRLTVV.

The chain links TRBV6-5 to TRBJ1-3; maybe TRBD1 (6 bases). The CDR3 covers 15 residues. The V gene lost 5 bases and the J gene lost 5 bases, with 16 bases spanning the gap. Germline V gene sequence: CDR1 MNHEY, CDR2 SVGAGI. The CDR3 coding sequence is TGTGCCAGCAGTCCACAGGGTCGCCTTCGAAACACCATATATTTT. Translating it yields CASSPQGRLRNTIYF.

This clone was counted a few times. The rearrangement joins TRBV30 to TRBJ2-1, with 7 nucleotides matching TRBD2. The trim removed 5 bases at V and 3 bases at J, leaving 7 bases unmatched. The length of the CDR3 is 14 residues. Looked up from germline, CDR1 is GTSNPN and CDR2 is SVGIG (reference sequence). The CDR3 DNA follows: TGTGCCTGGTCGACTAGCTATCTCTACAATGAGCAGTTCTTC. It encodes CAWSTSYLYNEQFF.

CDR3 coding DNA: TGTGCCATCCGCGGGACAGAGACGAACACCGGGGAGCTGTTTTTT. The encoded protein is CAIRGTETNTGELFF. The chain is built from TRBV10-3 and TRBJ2-2; D may be TRBD1 (7 bases). This CDR3 is 15 amino acids long. The V end lost 8 bases, the J end lost 0 bases, and 13 bases lay between the germline ends. Germline V gene lookup returns CDR1 ENHRY and CDR2 SYGVKD.

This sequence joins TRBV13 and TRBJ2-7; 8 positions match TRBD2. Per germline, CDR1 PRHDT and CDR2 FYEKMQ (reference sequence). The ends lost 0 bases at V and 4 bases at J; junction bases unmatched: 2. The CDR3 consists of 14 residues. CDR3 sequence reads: CASSLGREVYEQYF. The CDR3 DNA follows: TGTGCCAGCAGCTTAGGGCGGGAGGTGTACGAGCAGTACTTC.

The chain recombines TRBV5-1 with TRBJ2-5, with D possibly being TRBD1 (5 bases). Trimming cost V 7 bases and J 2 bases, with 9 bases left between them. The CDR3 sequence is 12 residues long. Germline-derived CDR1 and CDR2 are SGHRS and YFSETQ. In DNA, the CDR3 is TGCGCCAGCCGCCGACAGCAAGAGACCCAGTACTTC. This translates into CASRRQQETQYF.

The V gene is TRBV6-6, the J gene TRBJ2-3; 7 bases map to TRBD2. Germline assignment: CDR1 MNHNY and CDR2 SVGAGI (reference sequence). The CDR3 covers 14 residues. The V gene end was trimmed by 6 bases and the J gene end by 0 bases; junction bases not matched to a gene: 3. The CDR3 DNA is TGTGCCAGCAGCCCCGGGGGGAGCACAGATACGCAGTATTTT. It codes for CASSPGGSTDTQYF.

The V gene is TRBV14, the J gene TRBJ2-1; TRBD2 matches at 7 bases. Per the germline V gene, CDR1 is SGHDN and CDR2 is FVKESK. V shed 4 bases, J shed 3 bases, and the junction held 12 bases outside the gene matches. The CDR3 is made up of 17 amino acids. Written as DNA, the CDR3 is TGTGCCAGCAGCCCGGGGCGGGGGTATAGCGGCTACAATGAGCAGTTCTTC. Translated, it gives CASSPGRGYSGYNEQFF.

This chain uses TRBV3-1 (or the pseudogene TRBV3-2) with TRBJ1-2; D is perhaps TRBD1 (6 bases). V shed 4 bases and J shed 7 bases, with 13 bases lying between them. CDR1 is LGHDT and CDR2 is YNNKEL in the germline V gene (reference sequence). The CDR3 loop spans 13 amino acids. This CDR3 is CASSPEGVSGYTF. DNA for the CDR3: TGTGCCAGCAGCCCCGAGGGGGTTAGTGGCTACACCTTC.